The next 7 T cell receptor beta chains were all read from a single sample in a study of blood T cells in healthy people across ages. For the second PCR, which ran for roughly 6 to 11 cycles, a sample-barcoded 5' primer and a J-beta primer mix were used. TCRdb reanalysed the 5' RACE reads using MiXCR and keeps one entry per CDR3 protein. In the table there are hundreds of thousands of distinct CDR3 sequences, over 20% of which are singletons. The source material was blood. All receptors derive from a man in his 70s in good health.

This clonotype was counted between two and nine times. This chain links TRBV7-2 with TRBJ2-3; D gene ambiguous. V was clipped by 1 base and J by 4 bases, with 9 bases between them. The germline V gene encodes CDR1 SGHTA and CDR2 FQGNSA. CDR3 length: 14 residues. The CDR3 DNA reads TGTGCCAGCAGCTTAGATCATGGGGCAGATACGCAGTATTTT. Its protein is CASSLDHGADTQYF.

This clonotype was observed a handful of times. V usage is TRBV28 and J usage is TRBJ2-3, with D perhaps assigned TRBD1 or TRBD2 (6 bases each). This CDR3 has 13 amino acids. Trimming cost V 2 bases and J 6 bases, with 9 bases left between them. The germline V gene has CDR1 MDHEN and CDR2 SYDVKM. The CDR3, as DNA: TGTGCCAGCAGTTTAAGGGGGGTGGATACGCAGTATTTT. It yields the protein CASSLRGVDTQYF.

The sample holds a few counts of this clonotype. The V call is TRBV5-1, the J call TRBJ1-1; possible D gene TRBD1, 5 bases. With 0 bases removed from V and 4 bases from J, the gap between germline ends came to 13 bases. The CDR3 sequence is 15 residues long. Germline loops: CDR1 SGHRS, CDR2 YFSETQ. This chain's CDR3 is CASSLAPDGGTEAFF. Written as DNA, the CDR3 is TGCGCCAGCAGCTTGGCGCCCGATGGGGGCACTGAAGCTTTCTTT.

A few counts support this clonotype. The chain carries TRBV30 and TRBJ1-2; no clear D gene. Trimming removed 1 base from V and 2 bases from J, with 2 bases in between. This CDR3 comprises 11 residues. Germline V lookup: CDR1 GTSNPN, CDR2 SVGIG (reference sequence). The CDR3 loop reads CAWSANYGYTF. CDR3 DNA sequence: TGTGCCTGGAGTGCAAACTATGGCTACACCTTC.

This clonotype appeared a few times. The chain combines TRBV7-2 with TRBJ2-1; 12 positions match TRBD2. The V and J ends lost 5 bases and 10 bases, in that order; junction bases with no gene match: 12. The germline CDR1 and CDR2 sequences are SGHTA and FQGNSA. This CDR3 comprises 16 residues. The CDR3 spells CASSQTLAGGLREQFF. The CDR3 DNA is TGTGCCAGCAGCCAGACACTAGCGGGAGGACTGCGGGAGCAGTTCTTC. Variable domain in full (rest from reference TRBV7-2 and TRBJ2-1): GAGVSQSPSNKVTEKGKDVELRCDPISGHTALYWYRQSLGQGLEFLIYFQGNSAPDKSGLPSDRFSAERTGGSVSTLTIQRTQQEDSAVYLCASSQTLAGGLREQFFGPGTRLTVL.

This chain links TRBV25-1 with TRBJ2-3; 8 nucleotides align to TRBD2. The CDR3 covers 17 residues. Trimming at V came to 7 bases and at J to 14 bases, leaving 26 bases not matched to a gene. Looked up from germline, CDR1 is MGHDK and CDR2 is SYGVNS. The CDR3 region has the DNA TGTGCCAGCACCCGAGGGACTAGTGGGAGTAATCCAATCGTTAGGTATTTT. Translation gives CASTRGTSGSNPIVRYF.

This clonotype was counted only a few times. This sequence joins TRBV5-1 and TRBJ1-1; the match to TRBD1 covers 9 bases. Germline V gene data show CDR1 as SGHRS and CDR2 as YFSETQ. The CDR3 spans 17 residues. V trimming: 4 bases; J trimming: 1 base; junction bases outside the gene matches: 11. The CDR3 loop reads CASSGQGRVLTNTEAFF. The CDR3, as DNA: TGCGCCAGCAGCGGACAGGGGAGGGTACTGACGAACACTGAAGCTTTCTTT.